The 7 T cell receptor beta chains listed next were all sequenced from one sample in a study of blood T cell repertoires in COVID-19. The assay was immunoSEQ multiplex PCR, and TCRdb's table has in-frame clones only and misses some. This sample carries roughly 500,000 clones, 70% to 90% of them seen once, and the ten largest clones take roughly 3.2%. The source material was peripheral blood. Receptors originate from a human donor in a cohort sampled during active COVID-19.

The chain combines TRBV27 with TRBJ1-1; TRBD1 aligns across 7 bases. CDR3 size: 15 residues. The germline CDR1 and CDR2 sequences are MNHEY and SMNVEV (reference sequence). J lost 3 bases, V lost 3 bases, and 7 bases had no gene match. CDR3 amino acids: CASSLVDREDTEAFF. CDR3 bases: TGTGCCAGCAGTTTGGTAGACAGGGAGGACACTGAAGCTTTCTTT.

This clone was observed a few times. This rearrangement joins TRBV5-1 to TRBJ2-7; weak D call: TRBD2 (5 bases). This CDR3 has 15 amino acids. Germline V lookup: CDR1 SGHRS, CDR2 YFSETQ. The ends were cut back, 0 bases at V and 3 bases at J, with 13 bases in the middle. The CDR3 coding sequence is TGCGCCAGCAGCTTGGGGCCAGCGGAGATCTACGAGCAGTACTTC. It encodes CASSLGPAEIYEQYF.

The sample holds one count of this clone. The chain carries TRBV6-2 or TRBV6-3 and TRBJ2-4, with D possibly being TRBD2 (5 bases). Germline-derived CDR1 and CDR2 are MNHEY and SVGEGT. V shed 1 base and J shed 1 base, with 14 bases lying between them. This CDR3 has 17 amino acids. CDR3 protein: CASSYFFVGAAKNIQYF. The CDR3 nucleotides are TGTGCCAGCAGTTACTTTTTTGTGGGAGCGGCCAAAAACATTCAGTACTTC.

The chain carries TRBV7-6 and TRBJ1-2; D perhaps matches TRBD1 (6 bases). Trimming stripped 1 base from V and 2 bases from J, with 8 bases between. Germline CDR1 is SGHVS and CDR2 is FNYEAQ. The length of the CDR3 is 14 residues. CDR3 loop: CASSLGQANYGYTF. CDR3 DNA sequence: TGTGCCAGCAGCTTAGGACAGGCGAACTATGGCTACACCTTC.

This clone was counted only a few times. This chain joins TRBV2 and TRBJ1-2; perhaps TRBD1 as D (5 bases). CDR1 and CDR2 from the germline V gene are SNHLY and FYNNEI. Trimming pared 8 bases from V and 4 bases from J, leaving 17 bases between. This CDR3 contains 14 residues. The CDR3 loop is CASGASPTAYGYTF. CDR3 coding DNA: TGTGCCAGCGGGGCCAGCCCCACTGCCTATGGCTACACCTTC.

The chain joins TRBV19 to TRBJ2-3; D perhaps matches TRBD1 (6 bases). CDR1 and CDR2 from the germline V gene are LNHDA and SQIVND (reference sequence). The V end was cut by 5 bases, the J end by 0 bases, with 12 bases between. The CDR3 contains 15 residues. The CDR3 DNA reads TGTGCCAGTAGTCTATTGGGACATAGCACAGATACGCAGTATTTT. It is translated as CASSLLGHSTDTQYF.

This rearrangement joins TRBV7-2 to TRBJ2-4, with TRBD2 matching over 8 bases. Unmatched junction bases numbered 9, after V lost 5 bases and J lost 0 bases. Germline lookup yields CDR1 SGHTA and CDR2 FQGNSA. This CDR3 has 17 amino acids. DNA of the CDR3: TGTGCCAGCAGCCCTCCGGAGCGGGAGATAGCCAAAAACATTCAGTACTTC. It yields the protein CASSPPEREIAKNIQYF.